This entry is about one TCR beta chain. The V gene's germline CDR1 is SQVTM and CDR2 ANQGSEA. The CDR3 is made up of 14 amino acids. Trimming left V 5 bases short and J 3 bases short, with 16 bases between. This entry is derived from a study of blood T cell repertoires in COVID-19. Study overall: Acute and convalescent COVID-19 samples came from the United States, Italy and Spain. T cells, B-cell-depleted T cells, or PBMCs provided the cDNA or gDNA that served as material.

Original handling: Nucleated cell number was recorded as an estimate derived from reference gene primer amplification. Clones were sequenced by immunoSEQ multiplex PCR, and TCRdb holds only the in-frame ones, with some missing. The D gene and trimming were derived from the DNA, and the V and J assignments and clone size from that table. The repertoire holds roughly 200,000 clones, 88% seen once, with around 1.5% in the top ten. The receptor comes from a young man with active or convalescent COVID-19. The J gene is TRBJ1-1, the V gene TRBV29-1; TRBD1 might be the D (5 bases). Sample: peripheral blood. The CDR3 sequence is CSVSPPGWDTEAFF. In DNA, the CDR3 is TGCAGCGTTTCCCCTCCAGGGTGGGACACTGAAGCTTTCTTT.